These 31 T cell receptor beta chains were sequenced from one sample in a study of T-cell reconstitution after alpha-beta-depleted transplantation in children. Library preparation (for TCRbeta) was performed with unique molecular identifiers. TCRdb passed the PCR reads through MiXCR, listing each CDR3 protein once. The sample lists hundreds of thousands of distinct CDR3 sequences, about 18% occurring once. The specimen was PBMCs from the stem cell graft donor, collected from the stem cell graft. All receptors derive from a human donor who donated a stem cell graft to a child with acute lymphoblastic leukemia.

This rearrangement joins TRBV7-2 to TRBJ2-1; perhaps TRBD2 as D (5 bases). The ends were cut back, 5 bases at V and 12 bases at J, with 20 bases in the middle. CDR1 and CDR2 from the germline V gene are SGHTA and FQGNSA. The CDR3 contains 14 residues. CDR3 amino acids: CASSPPDNRRTQFF. The CDR3 DNA sequence: TGTGCCAGCAGCCCCCCAGACAATCGGAGGACGCAGTTCTTC. Drawing the rest from reference TRBV7-2 and TRBJ2-1, the complete variable domain is GAGVSQSPSNKVTEKGKDVELRCDPISGHTALYWYRQSLGQGLEFLIYFQGNSAPDKSGLPSDRFSAERTGGSVSTLTIQRTQQEDSAVYLCASSPPDNRRTQFFGPGTRLTVL.

V gene TRBV2 combines with J gene TRBJ2-5; 11 positions match TRBD2. J was trimmed by 4 bases and V by 6 bases; bases with no gene match: 7. CDR1 is SNHLY, CDR2 FYNNEI, per germline. The CDR3 is 15 residues long. For the CDR3, the DNA is TGTGCCAGCAGACCACTAGCGGGAGCGAGAGAGACCCAGTACTTC. Its translation is CASRPLAGARETQYF.

This clonotype was observed a handful of times. The chain joins TRBV5-6 to TRBJ1-1; tentative D call: TRBD1 (6 bases). Per germline, CDR1 SGHDT and CDR2 YYEEEE. CDR3 length: 16 amino acids. V gave up 4 bases and J gave up 1 base, with 17 bases separating them. For the CDR3, the DNA is TGTGCCAGCAGCAGAGGACAGCCTAATAGGAACACTGAAGCTTTCTTT. Translating it yields CASSRGQPNRNTEAFF.

In regard to this clonotype: A junction boundary mismatches the germline segment, possibly from a read error. The chain uses TRBV2 and TRBJ2-6; perhaps TRBD1 as D (5 bases). The CDR3 length is 16 residues. Per the germline V gene, CDR1 is SNHLY and CDR2 is FYNNEI. Written as DNA, the CDR3 is TGTGCCAGCAGTGAAGAAGGGGCCCCTGGGGCCAACGGCCTGACTTTC. Amino acids: CASSEEGAPGANGLTF.

This clonotype has more than one count but fewer than ten. The gene calls are TRBV20-1 and TRBJ2-1, with 9 bases fitting TRBD2. V lost 6 bases and J lost 0; bases outside the gene matches: 6. CDR3 length: 15 residues. Looked up from germline, CDR1 is DFQATT and CDR2 is SNEGSKA (reference sequence). For the CDR3, the DNA is TGCAGTGCGGGGAGCGGGAGGAGCTCCTACAATGAGCAGTTCTTC. It translates to CSAGSGRSSYNEQFF.

This clonotype was picked up a small number of times. CDR3 sequence reads: CASSQHYTGETQYF. The DNA for the CDR3 is TGCGCCAGCAGCCAACACTACACCGGAGAGACCCAGTACTTC. The J gene is TRBJ2-5, the V gene TRBV4-1, with D uncertain. V was cut by 2 bases and J by 4 bases, with 11 bases left in between. Germline assignment: CDR1 MGHRA and CDR2 YSYEKL. The CDR3 is 14 amino acids.

The genes are TRBV12-3 or TRBV12-4 and TRBJ2-7; D perhaps matches TRBD2 (5 bases). This CDR3 region has 13 residues. V lost 6 bases and J lost 2, with 11 bases in between. CDR3 protein: CASRGGSTYEQYF. The CDR3, as DNA: TGTGCCAGCAGGGGCGGGTCCACCTACGAGCAGTACTTC.

This clonotype was detected only a few times. The chain uses TRBV20-1 and TRBJ2-1; TRBD2 matches 7 bases. From germline, CDR1 is DFQATT and CDR2 SNEGSKA (reference sequence). The CDR3 spans 14 residues. The junction had 7 bases not matched to a gene; V was cut back by 6 bases and J by 2 bases. The DNA of the CDR3 is TGCAGTGCAACTGAGCGGGAAGCCTACAATGAGCAGTTCTTC. Translating it yields CSATEREAYNEQFF.

The chain couples TRBV5-1 to TRBJ2-2; D is undetermined. The CDR3 has 16 residues. V lost 0 bases to trimming and J lost 6 bases, with 15 bases between them. From germline, CDR1 is SGHRS and CDR2 YFSETQ. The CDR3 DNA sequence: TGCGCCAGCAGCTTGGCAACAAGGGCCCACGCCGGGGAGCTGTTTTTT. Amino acids: CASSLATRAHAGELFF.

This clonotype came up a few times. Written as DNA, the CDR3 is TGTGCCAGCAGCAGTCGACAGGCCGGGCCGAGGGAGCAGTACTTC. Translated: CASSSRQAGPREQYF. The genes are TRBV12-3 or TRBV12-4 and TRBJ2-7, with D perhaps matching TRBD1 (6 bases). Trimming took 6 bases from V and 7 from J, leaving 22 bases between them. CDR3 length equals 15 residues.

This clonotype was counted between two and nine times. The V call is TRBV27, the J call TRBJ2-1, with D hard to call. Trimming cost V 3 bases and J 0 bases, with 9 bases left between them. Germline V CDR1 and CDR2: MNHEY, SMNVEV (reference sequence). The CDR3 totals 15 residues. Written as DNA, the CDR3 is TGTGCCAGCAGTTTTGCGGCATTCTCCTACAATGAGCAGTTCTTC. Residues: CASSFAAFSYNEQFF.

The rearrangement links TRBV20-1 to TRBJ2-6; D gene ambiguous. Trimming cost V 1 base and J 3 bases, with 7 bases left between them. This CDR3 spans 14 amino acids. Looked up from germline, CDR1 is DFQATT and CDR2 is SNEGSKA (reference sequence). The CDR3 DNA follows: TGCAGTGCTAGAGTTGGTGGTGGGGCCAACGTCCTGACTTTC. It codes for CSARVGGGANVLTF.

The chain combines TRBV5-1 with TRBJ2-7; 8 bases are shared with TRBD1. Germline assignment: CDR1 SGHRS and CDR2 YFSETQ. The ends lost 0 bases at V and 4 bases at J; junction bases unmatched: 6. CDR3 length equals 15 residues. This chain's CDR3 is CASSLGTGSGYEQYF. CDR3 coding DNA: TGCGCCAGCAGCTTGGGGACAGGGAGCGGGTACGAGCAGTACTTC. The variable domain in full, with the rest retrieved from reference TRBV5-1 and TRBJ2-7, is KAGVTQTPRYLIKTRGQQVTLSCSPISGHRSVSWYQQTPGQGLQFLFEYFSETQRNKGNFPGRFSGRQFSNSRSEMNVSTLELGDSALYLCASSLGTGSGYEQYFGPGTRLTVT.

This clonotype was seen a handful of times. The chain carries TRBV5-1 and TRBJ2-5, with TRBD2 matching over 11 bases. The germline gives CDR1 SGHRS, CDR2 YFSETQ. V trimming: 0 bases; J trimming: 4 bases; junction bases outside the gene matches: 5. The length of the CDR3 is 16 residues. CDR3 coding DNA: TGCGCCAGCAGCTTGGGCGGGACTAGCGGCGGAGAGACCCAGTACTTC. It codes for CASSLGGTSGGETQYF.

This clonotype was found once. The rearrangement links TRBV20-1 to TRBJ2-2; tentatively, D is TRBD1 (6 bases). The CDR3 consists of 15 residues. Trimming removed 6 bases from V and 1 base from J, with 15 bases in between. Germline CDR1 and CDR2: DFQATT and SNEGSKA (reference sequence). The CDR3 nucleotides are TGCAGTGCAGATCCGGGACACAGGAACACCGGGGAGCTGTTTTTT. Its translation is CSADPGHRNTGELFF.

This clonotype has more than one count but fewer than ten. CDR3 in DNA: TGCGCCAGCAGAAAACAGGACAATGAGCAGTTCTTC. Its translation: CASRKQDNEQFF. V gene TRBV5-1 combines with J gene TRBJ2-1, with a possible D match to TRBD1 (5 bases). Germline assignment: CDR1 SGHRS and CDR2 YFSETQ. Trimming removed 5 bases at V and 5 bases at J, with 8 bases between. The CDR3 is 12 residues long.

The chain has TRBV20-1 and TRBJ2-1, with 10 nucleotides matching TRBD2. The CDR3 spans 14 residues. Germline values: CDR1 DFQATT, CDR2 SNEGSKA (reference sequence). The V and J ends lost 6 bases and 8 bases, in that order; junction bases with no gene match: 10. CDR3 in DNA: TGCAGTGCGGCCCCTAGCGGGAGAACCCATGAGCAGTTCTTC. Its protein product is CSAAPSGRTHEQFF.

The rearrangement links TRBV3-1 to TRBJ1-2; tentatively, D is TRBD1 (5 bases). The CDR3 spans 17 residues. Looked up from germline, CDR1 is LGHDT and CDR2 is YNNKEL (reference sequence). V dropped 0 bases and J dropped 4 bases, with 18 bases sitting between them. The CDR3 coding sequence is TGTGCCAGCAGCCAAGAAATTGGCACGGGACGGTTCTATGGCTACACCTTC. Translation gives CASSQEIGTGRFYGYTF.

This clonotype was found a few times. The CDR3 bases are TGTGCCAGCAGCTCCAGTAGCGGCCAAGAGACCCAGTACTTC. Translating it yields CASSSSSGQETQYF. The J gene is TRBJ2-5, the V gene TRBV11-3; tentative D call: TRBD2 (6 bases). Per germline, CDR1 SGHNT and CDR2 YENEEA. The CDR3 spans 14 residues. V was shortened by 4 bases and J by 1 base, with 10 bases between the two germline ends.

V usage is TRBV5-1 and J usage is TRBJ1-1; D is perhaps TRBD1 (5 bases). The ends were cut back, 1 base at V and 0 bases at J, with 10 bases in the middle. Per the germline V gene, CDR1 is SGHRS and CDR2 is YFSETQ. The CDR3 extends over 15 amino acids. DNA of the CDR3: TGCGCCAGCAGCTTGAGCCAGGGCCTGAACACTGAAGCTTTCTTT. Protein product: CASSLSQGLNTEAFF.

The sample holds a few counts of this clonotype. At one end the junction does not follow the germline gene, possibly because of a read error. The chain combines TRBV10-3 with TRBJ2-7, with D perhaps TRBD2 (6 bases). The germline V gene encodes CDR1 ENHRY and CDR2 SYGVKD. The CDR3 consists of 14 residues. The CDR3 loop reads CAIRESGVYYEQYF. CDR3 nucleotide sequence: TGTGCCATCAGGGAGTCGGGAGTATACTACGAGCAGTACTTC.

In DNA form, the CDR3 reads TGCGCCAGCAGCCCGGACAGGGGAGATACGCAGTATTTT. Translating it yields CASSPDRGDTQYF. This chain links TRBV5-1 with TRBJ2-3; 9 bases match TRBD1. In germline, CDR1 is SGHRS, CDR2 YFSETQ. This CDR3 is 13 amino acids long. Unmatched junction bases numbered 2, after V lost 4 bases and J lost 5 bases.

V and J are TRBV12-3 or TRBV12-4 and TRBJ1-5; D might be TRBD1 (6 bases). The CDR3 is 15 residues long. Trimming removed 2 bases from V and 7 bases from J, with 15 bases in between. CDR3 nucleotides: TGTGCCAGCAGTTTATGGGGGGCCGACGGCCAGCCCCAGCATTTT. Translation gives CASSLWGADGQPQHF.

V is TRBV4-1 and J is TRBJ1-1, with D possibly TRBD1 on 5 matching bases. The CDR3 loop spans 15 amino acids. Germline lookup yields CDR1 MGHRA and CDR2 YSYEKL. Trimming cost V 0 bases and J 10 bases, with 18 bases left between them. CDR3 bases: TGCGCCAGCAGCCAAGATGTCGAGGAGACGGGGGGAGCTTTCTTT. Its protein is CASSQDVEETGGAFF.

In its sample, this clonotype was seen a few times. The chain uses TRBV12-3 or TRBV12-4 and TRBJ2-7; tentative D call: TRBD1 (5 bases). The CDR3 contains 16 residues. V gave up 8 bases and J gave up 3 bases, with 23 bases separating them. CDR3 sequence: CASLPGSGSSFYEQYF. The CDR3 DNA follows: TGTGCCAGCTTACCAGGGTCCGGGTCCTCTTTCTACGAGCAGTACTTC.

The rearrangement links TRBV6-1 to TRBJ2-7; D is perhaps TRBD2 (6 bases). V was pared by 6 bases and J by 5 bases, with 14 bases between. The CDR3 totals 13 residues. CDR1 and CDR2 from the germline V gene are MNHNS and SASEGT. The CDR3 is CASSRDLGNEQYF. In DNA, the CDR3 is TGTGCCAGCAGCCGGGACTTGGGCAACGAGCAGTACTTC.

The chain has TRBV9 and TRBJ1-2; no reliable D call. The CDR3 runs 12 residues. Germline V lookup: CDR1 SGDLS, CDR2 YYNGEE. V was clipped by 3 bases and J by 7 bases, with 10 bases between them. The CDR3 DNA reads as TGTGCCAGCAGCGCAGATCCAGGTGGCTACACCTTC. It specifies CASSADPGGYTF. The variable domain in full, completed from reference TRBV9 and TRBJ1-2, reads DSGVTQTPKHLITATGQRVTLRCSPRSGDLSVYWYQQSLDQGLQFLIQYYNGEERAKGNILERFSAQQFPDLHSELNLSSLELGDSALYFCASSADPGGYTFGSGTRLTVV.

The V and J genes are TRBV7-2 and TRBJ2-7; 8 nucleotides line up with TRBD2. CDR1 and CDR2 from the germline V gene are SGHTA and FQGNSA. With V trimmed by 2 bases and J by 0 bases, 6 bases remained unmatched. The CDR3 is made up of 16 amino acids. The CDR3 reads CASSLQVSGSSYEQYF. The CDR3 region has the DNA TGTGCCAGCAGCTTACAAGTCAGCGGGAGCTCCTACGAGCAGTACTTC. The entire variable domain, with the rest obtained from reference TRBV7-2 and TRBJ2-7, is as follows: GAGVSQSPSNKVTEKGKDVELRCDPISGHTALYWYRQSLGQGLEFLIYFQGNSAPDKSGLPSDRFSAERTGGSVSTLTIQRTQQEDSAVYLCASSLQVSGSSYEQYFGPGTRLTVT.

This clonotype was seen more than once but under ten times. The rearrangement uses TRBV7-8 and TRBJ2-1, with 12 bases lining up with TRBD2. Germline CDR1 SGHVS, CDR2 FQNEAQ. Losses at the gene ends were 5 bases for V and 1 base for J; bases not matched to a gene: 3. This CDR3 region has 16 residues. The CDR3 region is CASSALAGGSYNEQFF. The CDR3 nucleotides are TGTGCCAGCAGCGCCCTAGCGGGAGGGTCCTACAATGAGCAGTTCTTC.

V usage is TRBV6-5 and J usage is TRBJ2-7, with 11 nucleotides matching TRBD2. Germline values: CDR1 MNHEY, CDR2 SVGAGI. V lost 4 bases and J lost 5; bases outside the gene matches: 10. This CDR3 is 16 amino acids long. This chain's CDR3 is CASSSVAGGPTHEQYF. The CDR3 DNA sequence: TGTGCCAGCAGTTCCGTAGCGGGAGGGCCCACCCACGAGCAGTACTTC.

This clonotype has just a few counts. The chain joins TRBV5-1 to TRBJ2-7, with D uncertain. The CDR3 contains 13 residues. The V gene lost 3 bases and the J gene lost 3 bases, with 10 bases spanning the gap. Germline V gene lookup returns CDR1 SGHRS and CDR2 YFSETQ. The CDR3 protein is CASSYDPNYEQYF. In DNA form, the CDR3 reads TGCGCCAGCAGCTATGACCCCAACTACGAGCAGTACTTC. The full variable domain, rest sourced from reference TRBV5-1 and TRBJ2-7, is KAGVTQTPRYLIKTRGQQVTLSCSPISGHRSVSWYQQTPGQGLQFLFEYFSETQRNKGNFPGRFSGRQFSNSRSEMNVSTLELGDSALYLCASSYDPNYEQYFGPGTRLTVT.